This record covers a single T cell receptor beta chain. When sampled, the donors appeared nominally healthy, though they likely had unrecorded immune exposures. This specimen comes from a study of cytomegalovirus exposure and HLA in healthy donors. Study context: There were nearly 120 million unique TCR beta sequences, drawn from about 200 million T cells, in an earlier analysis.

The PCR used 60 Vbeta and 13 Jbeta primers. The repertoire was sequenced with immunoSEQ multiplex PCR; TCRdb's copy has only in-frame clones and lacks some. The sample shows fewer than 150,000 clones, and roughly 2.7% sits with its ten largest clones. The sequence was collected from a man aged 40-49 years in good health and CMV-seronegative. The sample consisted of PBMCs.

CDR3 bases: TGTGCCAGCAGCTTCGGACTCTACTACGAGCAGTACTTC. Residues: CASSFGLYYEQYF. The V and J genes are TRBV7-2 and TRBJ2-7; the D gene is possibly TRBD2 (5 bases). Germline V gene sequence: CDR1 SGHTA, CDR2 FQGNSA. The CDR3 has 13 residues. The ends were cut back, 3 bases at V and 3 bases at J, with 9 bases in the middle.